By frequency in the sample, the clone carrying this T cell receptor (beta chain) is large. What it recognizes is unknown. This beta chain was picked up by a library intended for alpha chains and is off target, so its count carries little meaning. V lost 0 bases, J lost 5 bases, and 7 bases stayed unmatched. Germline CDR1 MGHRA, CDR2 YSYEKL. CDR3 length equals 17 residues. These data originate in a study of spatial heterogeneity in lung cancer. TCRdb reprocessed the 5' RACE reads via MiXCR and lists one record per CDR3 protein. The table includes some 7,000 distinct CDR3 sequences, roughly 13% detected once. Regarding time point: sample taken at primary tumor resection. General study results and limits: The number of expanded tumor alpha and beta chains correlated with mutation number.

This chain uses TRBV4-1 with TRBJ1-6, with 7 bases identical to TRBD1. Here the sequenced sample was lung tumor tissue, taken at surgery. The sequence was collected from a male donor with early-stage non-small cell lung cancer. The CDR3 reads CASSQERSGTDNSPLHF. CDR3 in DNA: TGCGCCAGCAGCCAAGAAAGATCCGGGACAGATAATTCACCCCTCCACTTT.